Given below is one TCR beta chain in context. V dropped 4 bases and J dropped 3 bases, with 6 bases sitting between them. Per germline, CDR1 SGHDN and CDR2 FVKESK. This CDR3 region has 12 residues. With 60 Vbeta and 13 Jbeta primers, the PCR was carried out. Repertoires were generated with immunoSEQ multiplex PCR, while TCRdb's copy carries only in-frame clones and drops some. The sample has some 130,000 clones, about 60% seen once. The data stem from a study of cytomegalovirus exposure and HLA in healthy donors. Sequencing was done on a sample of PBMCs. The rearrangement joins TRBV14 to TRBJ2-5; D ambiguous. The TCR originated in a middle-aged man in good health and CMV-seropositive. The CDR3 loop is CASSRIEETQYF. The CDR3 coding sequence is TGTGCCAGCAGCCGCATAGAAGAGACCCAGTACTTC.